A selection of T cell receptor beta chains follows, all from one sample in a study of cytomegalovirus exposure and HLA in healthy donors. Assay used: immunoSEQ multiplex PCR; TCRdb lists only in-frame clones, some missing. The table shows 150,000 or so clones, with about three quarters occurring only once. Material: PBMCs. These receptors came from a girl between 10 and 17 years old in good health and CMV-seronegative. The CDR3 runs from the conserved cysteine through the conserved F or W. The D gene is left open where the match is weak. Clone size is shown for a subset of rows, as once, few, many or a class of expanded clone.

v_call,d_call,j_call,clone_size,cdr3_aa,cdr3_nt
TRBV6-6,NA,TRBJ2-7,few,CASSLIYYEQYF,TGTGCCAGCAGTCTAATCTACTACGAGCAGTACTTC
TRBV9,NA,TRBJ1-2,NA,CASSVVSGGGRGGYTF,TGTGCCAGCAGCGTAGTATCCGGGGGAGGGAGAGGTGGCTACACCTTC
TRBV6-1,NA,TRBJ1-5,NA,CASSENTGRNQPQHF,TGTGCCAGCAGTGAAAACACAGGACGCAATCAGCCCCAGCATTTT
TRBV5-1,TRBD2,TRBJ2-5,NA,CATGFGGGPQETQYF,TGCGCCACAGGATTCGGCGGGGGGCCGCAAGAGACCCAGTACTTC
TRBV2,NA,TRBJ2-5,NA,CASSSDRLSQETQYF,TGTGCCAGCAGTTCTGACAGATTGTCCCAAGAGACCCAGTACTTC
TRBV9,TRBD1,TRBJ1-1,few,CASSSRQGDTEAFF,TGTGCCAGCAGCTCACGACAGGGGGACACTGAAGCTTTCTTT
TRBV5-6,TRBD1,TRBJ1-1,few,CASSLPGQGGTEAFF,TGTGCCAGCAGCTTACCGGGACAGGGCGGCACTGAAGCTTTCTTT
TRBV4-1,TRBD1,TRBJ1-5,few,CASSQEDRVQPQHF,TGCGCCAGCAGCCAAGAAGACAGGGTGCAGCCCCAGCATTTT
TRBV4-2,TRBD2,TRBJ2-7,few,CASSQREGVINEQYF,TGTGCCAGCAGCCAGCGGGAGGGCGTTATAAACGAGCAGTACTTC
TRBV27,TRBD1,TRBJ2-1,NA,CASSFGTGHNEQFF,TGTGCCAGCAGTTTCGGGACAGGGCACAATGAGCAGTTCTTC
TRBV2,TRBD2,TRBJ2-5,NA,CASSEVAGGGETQYF,TGTGCCAGCAGTGAAGTGGCGGGGGGCGGCGAGACCCAGTACTTC
TRBV7-8,TRBD1,TRBJ1-2,NA,CASSLGRLTGEGPYGYTF,TGTGCCAGCAGCTTAGGGCGACTGACAGGGGAAGGGCCCTATGGCTACACCTTC
TRBV6-5,TRBD1,TRBJ1-1,NA,CASSYGTGLGTEAFF,TGTGCCAGCAGTTACGGGACAGGGCTAGGCACTGAAGCTTTCTTT
TRBV6-6,NA,TRBJ1-3,NA,CASSTLGVGSGNTIYF,TGTGCCAGCAGTACCCTAGGGGTCGGATCCGGAAACACCATATATTTT
TRBV7-2,NA,TRBJ1-1,few,CASSAGGGTEAFF,TGTGCCAGCAGCGCCGGTGGAGGCACTGAAGCTTTCTTT
TRBV29-1,NA,TRBJ2-2,NA,CSVRGGATATGELFF,TGCAGCGTCCGGGGAGGAGCCACGGCCACCGGGGAGCTGTTTTTT
TRBV25-1,NA,TRBJ1-3,NA,CASSEFTESGNTIYF,TGTGCCAGCAGTGAGTTCACAGAATCTGGAAACACCATATATTTT
TRBV6-5,TRBD1,TRBJ1-2,once,CATGQGAPGGYTF,TGTGCCACCGGACAGGGGGCGCCGGGCGGCTACACCTTC
TRBV19,NA,TRBJ1-1,NA,CASSIEGLNTEAFF,TGTGCCAGTAGTATTGAGGGCTTGAACACTGAAGCTTTCTTT
TRBV5-6,NA,TRBJ2-3,few,CASSLYRVDTQYF,TGTGCCAGCAGCTTGTACAGGGTGGATACGCAGTATTTT
TRBV5-8,TRBD2,TRBJ2-2,NA,CASSRGREGTGELFF,TGTGCCAGCAGCCGAGGACGGGAGGGGACCGGGGAGCTGTTTTTT
TRBV2,NA,TRBJ2-7,NA,CASRAGTPTNEQYF,TGTGCCAGCAGGGCCGGGACTCCTACAAATGAGCAGTACTTC
TRBV6-1,NA,TRBJ1-1,NA,CASTGFLENTEAFF,TGTGCCAGCACAGGGTTCTTAGAGAACACTGAAGCTTTCTTT
TRBV19,TRBD2,TRBJ2-2,NA,CASSSGLAGGTYPGELFF,TGTGCCAGTAGCTCCGGACTAGCGGGGGGGACATACCCCGGGGAGCTGTTTTTT
TRBV18,NA,TRBJ1-1,NA,CASSLGGQFMNTEAFF,TGTGCCAGCTCACTTGGCGGACAGTTTATGAACACTGAAGCTTTCTTT
TRBV4-2,TRBD2,TRBJ2-1,few,CASSQDLAGGNYNEQFF,TGTGCCAGCAGCCAAGATTTAGCGGGGGGGAACTACAATGAGCAGTTCTTC
TRBV19,NA,TRBJ2-3,few,CASSVSRVYGEIMGDTQYF,TGTGCCAGTAGTGTATCTAGGGTGTACGGGGAGATAATGGGGGATACGCAGTATTTT
TRBV10-3,NA,TRBJ2-5,NA,CAISESQGPETQYF,TGTGCCATCAGTGAGTCGCAGGGTCCAGAGACCCAGTACTTC
TRBV5-4,NA,TRBJ1-2,NA,CASSLTGLNYGYTF,TGTGCCAGCAGCTTAACAGGCCTTAACTATGGCTACACCTTC
TRBV10-2,TRBD1,TRBJ1-2,NA,CASRGTANYGYTF,TGCGCCAGCAGGGGGACAGCTAACTATGGCTACACCTTC
TRBV27,NA,TRBJ1-2,NA,CASSFYSPSNLPGQTTYGYTF,TGTGCCAGCAGTTTTTACTCCCCATCCAACCTTCCGGGACAAACCACCTATGGCTACACCTTC
TRBV2,NA,TRBJ2-2,NA,CASSEGWGAGELFF,TGTGCCAGCAGTGAAGGTTGGGGAGCTGGGGAGCTGTTTTTT
TRBV9,NA,TRBJ2-3,NA,CASSVGYRDSTDTQYF,TGTGCCAGCAGCGTAGGGTACAGGGATAGCACAGATACGCAGTATTTT
TRBV6-5,TRBD2,TRBJ2-7,NA,CASTQLAGVFYEQYF,TGTGCCAGCACTCAACTAGCGGGGGTCTTCTACGAGCAGTACTTC
TRBV6-6,NA,TRBJ2-5,NA,CASSYFPGFSETQYF,TGTGCCAGCAGTTACTTTCCGGGGTTTTCAGAGACCCAGTACTTC
TRBV7-8,NA,TRBJ1-1,NA,CASSSPRGFTEAFF,TGTGCCAGCAGCTCCCCTCGGGGTTTCACTGAAGCTTTCTTT
TRBV19,TRBD1,TRBJ2-4,NA,CASSSPGQGGLAKNIQYF,TGTGCCAGTAGTTCGCCGGGACAGGGGGGACTAGCCAAAAACATTCAGTACTTC
TRBV27,NA,TRBJ2-3,NA,CASSSDRASDTQYF,TGTGCCAGCAGTTCGGACAGAGCATCAGATACGCAGTATTTT
TRBV4-2,TRBD2,TRBJ2-3,NA,CASSQEEGGVTDTQYF,TGTGCCAGCAGCCAAGAGGAGGGAGGGGTCACAGATACGCAGTATTTT
TRBV9,TRBD2,TRBJ2-3,NA,CASSLDLGLAGRGDTQYF,TGTGCCAGCAGCCTGGACCTGGGACTAGCGGGCCGTGGAGATACGCAGTATTTT
TRBV6-4,NA,TRBJ2-1,NA,CASAPKGGINEQFF,TGTGCCAGCGCCCCAAAGGGCGGGATTAATGAGCAGTTCTTC
TRBV18,NA,TRBJ1-5,few,CASSPGGRNQPQHF,TGTGCCAGCTCACCAGGGGGCCGGAATCAGCCCCAGCATTTT
TRBV6-1,TRBD2,TRBJ2-7,NA,CASSQRGLSYEQYF,TGTGCCAGCAGTCAGCGGGGGCTCTCCTACGAGCAGTACTTC
TRBV18,NA,TRBJ1-5,NA,CASSPVRVTVTYQPQHF,TGTGCCAGCTCACCAGTTCGAGTGACAGTCACTTATCAGCCCCAGCATTTT
TRBV19,NA,TRBJ1-3,NA,CASSTGGRNTIYF,TGTGCCAGTAGTACAGGAGGTCGAAACACCATATATTTT
TRBV6-6,NA,TRBJ2-1,NA,CASRPTGLAPSEQFF,TGTGCCAGCAGACCAACAGGGCTCGCCCCCAGTGAGCAGTTCTTC
TRBV4-2,TRBD2,TRBJ2-1,NA,CASSQDPGLAGSSYNEQFF,TGTGCCAGCAGCCAAGATCCCGGACTAGCGGGGAGCTCCTACAATGAGCAGTTCTTC
TRBV4-1,NA,TRBJ2-7,NA,CASSQPTENYEQYF,TGCGCCAGCAGCCAACCGACTGAAAACTACGAGCAGTACTTC
TRBV6-1,TRBD1,TRBJ1-3,NA,CASSPGDSSGNTIYF,TGTGCCAGCAGTCCCGGGGACAGCTCTGGAAACACCATATATTTT
TRBV4-1,NA,TRBJ1-5,NA,CASSQDQALAQHF,TGCGCCAGCAGCCAAGACCAGGCTTTGGCCCAGCATTTT
TRBV10-2,NA,TRBJ1-1,few,CASSESPGDTEAFF,TGCGCCAGCAGTGAGTCGCCAGGGGACACTGAAGCTTTCTTT
TRBV29-1,NA,TRBJ1-2,NA,CSVRGAQDYGYTF,TGCAGCGTCCGCGGGGCCCAGGACTATGGCTACACCTTC